The clone carrying this T cell receptor beta chain was seen once. The sample comes from a study of siplizumab effects on memory and regulatory T cells. Produced via immunoSEQ multiplex PCR; TCRdb's table is partial and in-frame only. The table shows roughly 100,000 clones, with about 90% occurring only once. CDR1 is KGHSH, CDR2 LQKENI, per germline. V was cut by 2 bases and J by 5 bases, with 9 bases left in between. The CDR3 extends over 13 amino acids. The J gene is TRBJ2-5, the V gene TRBV18; D unresolved. This TCR derives from a human donor in good health. Sequencing was performed on CD4+ T cells sorted from blood. This CDR3 is CASSPSNRETQYF. The CDR3 DNA follows: TGTGCCAGCTCACCAAGTAATCGGGAGACCCAGTACTTC.